This T cell receptor (beta chain) derives from a study of blood T cell repertoires in COVID-19. Trimming shortened V by 3 bases and J by 1 base, and 12 bases separated the two germline ends. The CDR3 totals 15 residues. CDR1 and CDR2 from the germline V gene are SGHRS and YFSETQ. As originally analysed: Counts of nucleated cells, estimated from reference gene primer amplification, were obtained. Data came from immunoSEQ multiplex PCR; TCRdb stores just in-frame clones and leaves some out. Clone size and the V and J calls come from that table; the DNA yielded D and trimming. The sample lists approximately 400,000 clones, about 91% occurring once.

This chain links TRBV5-1 with TRBJ2-3; a weak D match, TRBD2 (6 bases). The clonotype originates from a woman between 50 and 59 years old with COVID-19, enrolled during active disease. Sample: peripheral blood. CDR3 protein: CASSSVGGGTDTQYF. The CDR3 bases are TGCGCCAGCAGCTCGGTGGGGGGAGGCACAGATACGCAGTATTTT.